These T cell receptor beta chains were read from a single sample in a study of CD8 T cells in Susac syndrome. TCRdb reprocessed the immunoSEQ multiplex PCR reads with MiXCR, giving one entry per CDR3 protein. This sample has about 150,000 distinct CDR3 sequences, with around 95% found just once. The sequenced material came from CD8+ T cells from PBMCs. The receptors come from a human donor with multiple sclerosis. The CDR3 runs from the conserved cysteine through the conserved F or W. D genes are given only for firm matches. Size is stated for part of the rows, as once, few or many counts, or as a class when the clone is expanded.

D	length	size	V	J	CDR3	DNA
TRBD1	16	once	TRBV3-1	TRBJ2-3	CASSQVGTGLHGTQYF	TGTGCCAGCAGCCAAGTGGGGACAGGCCTGCACGGGACGCAGTATTTT
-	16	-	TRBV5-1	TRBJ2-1	CASSRRDPSSYNEQFF	TGCGCCAGCAGCCGCCGGGACCCTAGCTCCTACAATGAGCAGTTCTTC
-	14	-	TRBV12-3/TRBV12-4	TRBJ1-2	CAVRIRDKNYGYTF	TGTGCCGTCCGAATTAGGGACAAGAACTATGGCTACACCTTC
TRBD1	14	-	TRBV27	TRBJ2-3	CASRETGMSDTQYF	TGTGCCAGCAGGGAGACAGGGATGTCAGATACGCAGTATTTT
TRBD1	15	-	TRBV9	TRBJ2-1	CASSVEDRDYNEQFF	TGTGCCAGCAGCGTAGAGGACAGGGACTACAATGAGCAGTTCTTC
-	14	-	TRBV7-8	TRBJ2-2	CASSFSAGGGELFF	TGTGCCAGCAGCTTTTCAGCGGGTGGCGGGGAGCTGTTTTTT
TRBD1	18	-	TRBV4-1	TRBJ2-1	CASSQETRTGSSYNEQFF	TGCGCCAGCAGCCAAGAGACCCGGACAGGGAGCTCCTACAATGAGCAGTTCTTC
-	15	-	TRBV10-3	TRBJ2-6	CAIRDLGSGANVLTF	TGTGCCATCAGGGATCTGGGCTCTGGGGCCAACGTCCTGACTTTC
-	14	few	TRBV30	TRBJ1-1	CAWSYPGVNTEAFF	TGTGCCTGGAGTTATCCCGGGGTTAACACTGAAGCTTTCTTT
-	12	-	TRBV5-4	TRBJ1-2	CASSYNGNGYTF	TGTGCCAGCAGCTACAACGGGAACGGCTACACCTTC
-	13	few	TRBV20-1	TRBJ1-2	CSARLQDSYGYTF	TGCAGTGCTAGACTACAGGACAGCTATGGCTACACCTTC
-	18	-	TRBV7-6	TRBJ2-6	CASSLEAEPSSGANVLTF	TGTGCCAGCAGCTTAGAGGCAGAGCCGAGCTCTGGGGCCAACGTCCTGACTTTC
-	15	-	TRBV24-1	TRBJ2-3	CATSDPPSGTDTQYF	TGTGCCACCAGTGATCCCCCCAGCGGCACAGATACGCAGTATTTT
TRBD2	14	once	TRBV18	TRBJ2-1	CASSPEGGTNEQFF	TGTGCCAGCTCACCAGAGGGAGGGACCAATGAGCAGTTCTTC
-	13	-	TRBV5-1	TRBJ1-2	CASSSHRDDGYTF	TGCGCCAGCAGCTCTCACAGGGATGATGGCTACACCTTC
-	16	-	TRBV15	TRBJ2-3	CATSSPTAGAGDTQYF	TGTGCCACCAGCTCCCCCACCGCGGGGGCGGGAGATACGCAGTATTTT
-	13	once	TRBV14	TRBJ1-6	CASSQVNGTPLHF	TGTGCCAGCAGCCAAGTGAACGGGACACCCCTCCACTTT
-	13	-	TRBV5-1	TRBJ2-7	CASRIGGSYEQYF	TGCGCCAGCAGGATCGGGGGTTCCTACGAGCAGTACTTC
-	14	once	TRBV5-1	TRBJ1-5	CASSVDESNQPQHF	TGCGCCAGCAGCGTGGATGAGAGCAATCAGCCCCAGCATTTT
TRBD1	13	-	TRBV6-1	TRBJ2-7	CASSENRGYEQYF	TGTGCCAGCAGTGAGAACAGGGGCTACGAGCAGTACTTC
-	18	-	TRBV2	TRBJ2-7	CASSHPSSRVTIGYEQYF	TGTGCCAGCAGTCACCCCTCCAGCAGGGTCACCATTGGCTACGAGCAGTACTTC
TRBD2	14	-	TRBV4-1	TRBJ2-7	CASSPPRTSHEQYF	TGCGCCAGCAGCCCACCGCGGACTAGTCACGAGCAGTACTTC
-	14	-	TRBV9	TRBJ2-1	CASSANRAYNEQFF	TGTGCCAGCAGCGCTAACAGGGCCTACAATGAGCAGTTCTTC
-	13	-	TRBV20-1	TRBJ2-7	CSARDGEVIEQYF	TGCAGTGCTAGAGACGGGGAGGTTATCGAGCAGTACTTC
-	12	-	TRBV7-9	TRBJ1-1	CASSSRYTEAFF	TGTGCCAGCAGCTCCCGGTACACTGAAGCTTTCTTT
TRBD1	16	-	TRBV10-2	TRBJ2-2	CASRGYQDRGPRELFF	TGCGCCAGCAGGGGATACCAAGACAGGGGGCCAAGGGAGCTGTTTTTT
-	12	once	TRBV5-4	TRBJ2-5	CASSDTPGTQYF	TGTGCCAGCAGCGATACCCCTGGGACCCAGTACTTC
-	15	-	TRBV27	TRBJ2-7	CASSLGDIHSYEQYF	TGTGCCAGCAGTTTGGGGGACATACACTCCTACGAGCAGTACTTC
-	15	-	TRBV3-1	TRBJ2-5	CASSQERGPKETQYF	TGTGCCAGCAGCCAAGAGCGGGGGCCAAAAGAGACCCAGTACTTC
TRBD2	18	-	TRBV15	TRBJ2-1	CATSRAPPGGGFYNEQFF	TGTGCCACCAGCAGAGCTCCCCCGGGAGGGGGATTCTACAATGAGCAGTTCTTC
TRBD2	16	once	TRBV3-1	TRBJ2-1	CASSYLAGGRLREQFF	TGTGCCAGCAGCTACCTAGCGGGGGGGCGTCTCCGTGAGCAGTTCTTC
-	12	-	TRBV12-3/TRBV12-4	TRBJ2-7	CASSSSPGEQYF	TGTGCCAGCAGTTCCTCTCCGGGCGAGCAGTACTTC
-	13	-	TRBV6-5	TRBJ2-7	CASSAGAPYEQYF	TGTGCCAGCAGCGCCGGGGCCCCCTACGAGCAGTACTTC
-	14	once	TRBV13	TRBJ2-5	CASSVSIGGTNQYF	TGTGCCAGCAGCGTATCTATCGGGGGGACAAACCAGTACTTC
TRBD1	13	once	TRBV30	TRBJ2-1	CAWSGSTGDEQFF	TGTGCCTGGAGTGGTAGTACAGGGGATGAGCAGTTCTTC
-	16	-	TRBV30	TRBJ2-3	CAWNLYPGQREDTQYF	TGTGCCTGGAACCTGTACCCAGGACAAAGGGAAGATACGCAGTATTTT
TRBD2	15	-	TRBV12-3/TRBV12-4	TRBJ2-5	CASSLGGGAGETQYF	TGTGCCAGCAGTTTAGGCGGGGGGGCAGGAGAGACCCAGTACTTC
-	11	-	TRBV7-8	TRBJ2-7	CASSGTYEQYF	TGTGCCAGCAGTGGGACCTACGAGCAGTACTTC
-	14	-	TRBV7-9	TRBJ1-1	CASSFQGARGEAFF	TGTGCCAGCAGCTTCCAAGGGGCGCGAGGTGAAGCTTTCTTT
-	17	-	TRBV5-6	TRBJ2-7	CASSPQGPVGGLREQYF	TGTGCCAGCAGCCCTCAGGGTCCGGTCGGGGGTTTACGTGAGCAGTACTTC
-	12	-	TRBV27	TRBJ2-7	CASKSIAYEQYF	TGTGCCAGCAAGTCGATAGCCTACGAGCAGTACTTC
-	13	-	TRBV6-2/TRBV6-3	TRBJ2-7	CASSYGRANEQYF	TGTGCCAGCAGTTACGGCAGGGCCAACGAGCAGTACTTC
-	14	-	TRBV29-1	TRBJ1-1	CSVPPQGPNTEAFF	TGCAGCGTTCCTCCGCAGGGGCCGAACACTGAAGCTTTCTTT
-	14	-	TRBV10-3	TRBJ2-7	CAIRTEDGFYEQYF	TGTGCCATCAGGACGGAGGACGGTTTTTACGAGCAGTACTTC
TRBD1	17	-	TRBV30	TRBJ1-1	CAWRGDTDRAFNTEAFF	TGTGCCTGGAGGGGAGACACGGACAGGGCGTTTAACACTGAAGCTTTCTTT
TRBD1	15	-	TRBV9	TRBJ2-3	CASSIRAGGTDTQYF	TGTGCCAGCAGCATTCGGGCAGGGGGAACAGATACGCAGTATTTT
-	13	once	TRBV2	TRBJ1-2	CASSEPGAYGYTF	TGTGCCAGCAGTGAACCGGGGGCCTATGGCTACACCTTC
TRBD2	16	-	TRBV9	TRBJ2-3	CASSGPRAGLAGAQYF	TGTGCCAGCAGCGGCCCCCGGGCGGGCCTCGCGGGGGCGCAGTATTTT
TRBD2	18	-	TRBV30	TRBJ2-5	CAWSVLPLAGGPRETQYF	TGTGCCTGGAGTGTACTCCCACTAGCGGGGGGTCCCCGGGAGACCCAGTACTTC
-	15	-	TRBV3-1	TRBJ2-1	CASSYLGTDYNEQFF	TGTGCCAGCAGCTACTTGGGGACGGATTACAATGAGCAGTTCTTC
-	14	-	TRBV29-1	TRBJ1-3	CSVSELSSGNTIYF	TGCAGCGTTTCTGAACTGAGCTCTGGAAACACCATATATTTT
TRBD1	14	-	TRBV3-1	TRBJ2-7	CASTSGTGAYEQYF	TGTGCCAGCACCTCCGGGACAGGGGCCTACGAGCAGTACTTC
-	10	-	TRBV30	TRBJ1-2	CATDPGGYTF	TGTGCCACCGACCCGGGGGGCTACACCTTC